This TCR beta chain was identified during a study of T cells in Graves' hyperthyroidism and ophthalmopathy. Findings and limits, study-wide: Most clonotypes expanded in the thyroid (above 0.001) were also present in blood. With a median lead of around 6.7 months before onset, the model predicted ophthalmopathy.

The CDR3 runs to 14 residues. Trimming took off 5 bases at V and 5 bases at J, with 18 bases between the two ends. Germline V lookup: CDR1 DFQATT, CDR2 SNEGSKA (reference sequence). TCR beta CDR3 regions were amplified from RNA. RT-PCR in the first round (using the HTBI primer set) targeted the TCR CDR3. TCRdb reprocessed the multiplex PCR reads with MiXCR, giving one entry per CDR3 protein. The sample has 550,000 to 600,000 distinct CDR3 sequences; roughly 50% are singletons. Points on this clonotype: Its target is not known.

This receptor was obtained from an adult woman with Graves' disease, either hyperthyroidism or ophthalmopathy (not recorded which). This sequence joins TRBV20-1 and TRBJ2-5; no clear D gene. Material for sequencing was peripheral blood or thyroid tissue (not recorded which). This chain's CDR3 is CSAPPSGLVETQYF. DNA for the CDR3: TGCAGTGCTCCCCCAAGTGGCCTGGTGGAGACCCAGTACTTC.